These 18 T cell receptor beta chains were all obtained from the same sample, sequenced in a study of response to subunit inactivated influenza vaccine. TCRdb itself ran the RT-PCR reads through MiXCR, one entry per CDR3 protein. This table holds hundreds of thousands of distinct CDR3 sequences, less than 10% found once. This specimen consisted of PBMCs from blood, obtained 23 months after vaccination. The receptors were gathered from a man aged 50-75 years who received an inactivated influenza vaccine.

This clonotype was detected ten times or more. The chain links TRBV2 to TRBJ2-5, with 8 nucleotides matching TRBD1. The CDR3 totals 14 residues. J lost 4 bases, V lost 6 bases, and 7 bases had no gene match. CDR1 SNHLY and CDR2 FYNNEI come from the germline V gene. CDR3 amino acids: CASSPDRAGETQYF. The CDR3 nucleotides are TGTGCCAGCAGCCCGGACAGGGCTGGAGAGACCCAGTACTTC.

V gene TRBV6-2 or TRBV6-3 combines with J gene TRBJ1-2; D is perhaps TRBD1 (5 bases). The CDR3 runs to 15 residues. CDR1 is MNHEY and CDR2 is SVGEGT in the germline V gene. V lost 6 bases and J lost 8, with 22 bases in between. The CDR3 bases are TGTGCCAGCAGCTCCATTACAGGCGGAACCATCGGCTACACCTTC. Amino acids: CASSSITGGTIGYTF.

This clonotype was seen at least ten times. This chain connects TRBV27 to TRBJ2-1, with 7 positions matching TRBD1. Germline CDR1 is MNHEY and CDR2 is SMNVEV (reference sequence). V gave up 6 bases and J gave up 2 bases; unmatched junction bases: 10. This CDR3 is 16 amino acids long. The CDR3 here is CASSWNDRATYNEQFF. Here the CDR3 DNA reads TGTGCCAGCAGCTGGAATGACAGGGCCACCTACAATGAGCAGTTCTTC.

There are a few counts of this clonotype. The chain links TRBV12-3 or TRBV12-4 to TRBJ2-7, with 7 bases identical to TRBD2. The V and J ends lost 1 base and 2 bases, in that order; junction bases with no gene match: 2. This CDR3 contains 14 residues. The CDR3 DNA reads TGTGCCAGCAGTTTAGGGCTAGCGGCCTACGAGCAGTACTTC. It encodes CASSLGLAAYEQYF.

The table lists this clonotype with many counts. The CDR3 DNA reads TGCAGCGTTGAAGTGGGGGCCACTGAAGCTTTCTTT. Amino acid sequence: CSVEVGATEAFF. V usage is TRBV29-1 and J usage is TRBJ1-1, with a weak D call TRBD1 (6 bases). The CDR3 is 12 amino acids. V lost 1 base and J lost 4, with 7 bases in between. Looked up from germline, CDR1 is SQVTM and CDR2 is ANQGSEA.

The rearrangement links TRBV5-5 to TRBJ2-4; D is unresolved. Germline loops: CDR1 SGHKS, CDR2 YYEKEE (reference sequence). Deletions cut 2 bases from V and 2 bases from J, with 8 bases between. The CDR3 totals 14 residues. The CDR3 is CASSFSETKNIQYF. Written as DNA, the CDR3 is TGTGCCAGCAGCTTTTCCGAAACCAAAAACATTCAGTACTTC.

With respect to this clonotype: This may be a read error, as it is one base from a much larger clone. The chain joins TRBV12-3 or TRBV12-4 to TRBJ2-1; 8 bases map to TRBD2. Germline trimming cut 5 bases from V and 9 bases from J; bases unmatched to any gene: 12. CDR3 length: 15 residues. As DNA, the CDR3 is TGTGCCAGCAGTCTCTCAGTGAGCGGGGGTCTTGAGCAGTTCTTC. It specifies CASSLSVSGGLEQFF.

This clonotype has at least ten counts. V is TRBV29-1 and J is TRBJ2-7; D call uncertain. Trimming shortened V by 5 bases and J by 0 bases, and 14 bases separated the two germline ends. CDR1 and CDR2 (germline): SQVTM, ANQGSEA. The CDR3 length is 14 residues. The CDR3 DNA sequence: TGCAGCGTTCACGCAGCCGGTAGCTCCTACGAGCAGTACTTC. The encoded protein is CSVHAAGSSYEQYF.

The chain joins TRBV7-2 to TRBJ1-1; 7 nucleotides line up with TRBD1. V was pared by 7 bases and J by 4 bases, with 6 bases of the junction left unmatched. CDR3 size: 13 residues. CDR1 and CDR2 from the germline V gene are SGHTA and FQGNSA. The CDR3 nucleotides read TGTGCCAGCACCATGACAGGGACCACTGAAGCTTTCTTT. Residues: CASTMTGTTEAFF. Looking up the rest from reference TRBV7-2 and TRBJ1-1 gives the full variable domain: GAGVSQSPSNKVTEKGKDVELRCDPISGHTALYWYRQSLGQGLEFLIYFQGNSAPDKSGLPSDRFSAERTGGSVSTLTIQRTQQEDSAVYLCASTMTGTTEAFFGQGTRLTVV.

This clonotype showed up just a few times. CDR3 bases: TGTGCCAGCAGCTTTTTGGCGACAGTTGGTGTTGAAGCTTTCTTT. Its protein is CASSFLATVGVEAFF. The rearrangement uses TRBV5-6 and TRBJ1-1; possible D gene TRBD1, 5 bases. Germline CDR1 SGHDT, CDR2 YYEEEE. V was pared by 2 bases and J by 7 bases, with 18 bases between. The CDR3 runs to 15 residues. Full variable domain (missing parts from reference TRBV5-6 and TRBJ1-1): DAGVTQSPTHLIKTRGQQVTLRCSPKSGHDTVSWYQQALGQGPQFIFQYYEEEERQRGNFPDRFSGHQFPNYSSELNVNALLLGDSALYLCASSFLATVGVEAFFGQGTRLTVV.

V is TRBV28 and J is TRBJ1-3; D is possibly TRBD1 (5 bases). The CDR3 totals 16 residues. The germline CDR1 and CDR2 sequences are MDHEN and SYDVKM. Trimming shortened V by 5 bases and J by 0 bases, and 14 bases separated the two germline ends. The CDR3 here is CASSHRGRYSGNTIYF. In DNA, the CDR3 is TGTGCCAGCAGTCATAGGGGCAGGTACTCTGGAAACACCATATATTTT. Variable domain in full (rest from reference TRBV28 and TRBJ1-3): DVKVTQSSRYLVKRTGEKVFLECVQDMDHENMFWYRQDPGLGLRLIYFSYDVKMKEKGDIPEGYSVSREKKERFSLILESASTNQTSMYLCASSHRGRYSGNTIYFGEGSWLTVV.

This clonotype was detected a few times. The chain employs TRBV15 and TRBJ2-1, with TRBD2 identical over 7 bases. The CDR3 loop spans 16 amino acids. With 1 base clipped from V and 5 bases from J, the junction kept 8 bases outside the gene matches. Germline V gene data show CDR1 as LNHNV and CDR2 as YYDKDF (reference sequence). This chain's CDR3 is CATSRGRLASDNEQFF. DNA of the CDR3: TGTGCCACCAGCAGAGGCCGACTAGCCTCTGACAATGAGCAGTTCTTC.

This chain uses TRBV5-6 with TRBJ1-6; 8 nucleotides agree with TRBD1. V shed 3 bases and J 8 bases; nucleotides not matched to a gene: 4. The CDR3 has 14 amino acids. From germline, CDR1 is SGHDT and CDR2 YYEEEE. The CDR3 sequence: CASSSDRAHSPLHF. The CDR3 DNA reads as TGTGCCAGCAGCTCGGACAGGGCCCATTCACCCCTCCACTTT.

This clonotype turned up a few times. V is TRBV28 and J is TRBJ1-3, with 8 bases aligning to TRBD1. Per germline, CDR1 MDHEN and CDR2 SYDVKM. Trimming cost V 2 bases and J 5 bases; bases outside gene matches: 5. The CDR3 is 15 residues long. CDR3 in amino acids: CASSLGDRTRNTIYF. For the CDR3, the DNA is TGTGCCAGCAGTTTAGGGGACAGGACCAGAAACACCATATATTTT.

This clonotype was detected a few times. The chain employs TRBV7-9 and TRBJ2-7; no clear D. The CDR3 has 15 amino acids. V was trimmed by 3 bases and J by 2 bases, leaving 14 bases between them. The germline gives CDR1 SEHNR, CDR2 FQNEAQ (reference sequence). This CDR3 is CASSFAADRTYEQYF. DNA of the CDR3: TGTGCCAGCAGCTTTGCAGCAGATAGGACCTACGAGCAGTACTTC.

The chain combines TRBV7-2 with TRBJ1-2; no definite D call. This CDR3 comprises 17 residues. Deletions cut 1 base from V and 0 bases from J, with 15 bases between. Germline CDR1 reads SGHTA; CDR2 reads FQGNSA. The CDR3 nucleotides are TGTGCCAGCAGCTTAGGGGCAGCCAGGTTCACTAACTATGGCTACACCTTC. Its protein is CASSLGAARFTNYGYTF.

This clonotype has only a few counts. The rearrangement joins TRBV9 to TRBJ2-3, with 7 bases aligning to TRBD2. Trimming at V came to 0 bases and at J to 4 bases, leaving 5 bases not matched to a gene. The CDR3 is 15 residues long. The V gene's germline CDR1 is SGDLS and CDR2 YYNGEE. Here the CDR3 reads CASSVGEGTADTQYF. DNA for the CDR3: TGTGCCAGCAGCGTAGGGGAGGGCACCGCAGATACGCAGTATTTT.

This clonotype occurred many times. The V call is TRBV4-3, the J call TRBJ2-5; a weak D match, TRBD2 (5 bases). CDR3 size: 15 residues. V shed 0 bases and J shed 9 bases, with 17 bases lying between them. Per germline, CDR1 LGHNA and CDR2 YSLEER. The DNA of the CDR3 is TGCGCCAGCAGCCAAGATCAAGGCCAGCTGAGGGCCCAGTACTTC. Translating gives CASSQDQGQLRAQYF.